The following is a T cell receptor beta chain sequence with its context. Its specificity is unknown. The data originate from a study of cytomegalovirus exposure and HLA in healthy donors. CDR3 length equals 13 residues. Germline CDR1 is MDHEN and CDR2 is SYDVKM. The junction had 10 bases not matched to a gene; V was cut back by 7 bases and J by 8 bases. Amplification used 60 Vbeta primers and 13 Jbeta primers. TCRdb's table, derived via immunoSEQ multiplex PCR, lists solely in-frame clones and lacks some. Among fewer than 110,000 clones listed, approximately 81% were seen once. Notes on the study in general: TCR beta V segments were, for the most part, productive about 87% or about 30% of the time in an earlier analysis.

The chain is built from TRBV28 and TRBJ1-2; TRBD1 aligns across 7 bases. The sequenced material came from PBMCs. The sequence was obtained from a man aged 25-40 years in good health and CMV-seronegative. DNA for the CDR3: TGTGCCAGCACCTTCGACAGGGTGGACGGCTACACCTTC. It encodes CASTFDRVDGYTF.